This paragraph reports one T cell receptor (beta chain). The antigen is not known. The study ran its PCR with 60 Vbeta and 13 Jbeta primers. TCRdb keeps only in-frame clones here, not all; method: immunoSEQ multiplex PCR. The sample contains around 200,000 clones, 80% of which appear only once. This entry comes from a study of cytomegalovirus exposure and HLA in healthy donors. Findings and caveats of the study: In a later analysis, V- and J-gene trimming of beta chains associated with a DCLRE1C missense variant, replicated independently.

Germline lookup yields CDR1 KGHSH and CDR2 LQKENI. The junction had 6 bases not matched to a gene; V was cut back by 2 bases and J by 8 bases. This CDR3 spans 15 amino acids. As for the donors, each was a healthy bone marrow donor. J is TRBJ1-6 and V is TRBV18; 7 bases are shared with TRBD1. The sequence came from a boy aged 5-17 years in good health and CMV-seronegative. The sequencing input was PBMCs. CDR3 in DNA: TGTGCCAGCTCACCAAGACAGGGAGTGGATTCACCCCTCCACTTT. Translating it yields CASSPRQGVDSPLHF.